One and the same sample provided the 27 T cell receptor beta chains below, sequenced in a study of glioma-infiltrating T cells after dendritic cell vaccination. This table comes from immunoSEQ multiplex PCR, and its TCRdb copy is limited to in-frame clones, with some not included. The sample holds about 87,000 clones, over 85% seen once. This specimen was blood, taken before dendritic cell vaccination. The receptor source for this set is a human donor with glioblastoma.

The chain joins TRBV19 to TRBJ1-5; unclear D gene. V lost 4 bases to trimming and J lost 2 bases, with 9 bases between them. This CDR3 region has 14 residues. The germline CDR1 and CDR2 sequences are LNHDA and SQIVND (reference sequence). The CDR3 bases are TGTGCCAGTAGTAATAGGGAGCGCAATCAGCCCCAGCATTTT. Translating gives CASSNRERNQPQHF.

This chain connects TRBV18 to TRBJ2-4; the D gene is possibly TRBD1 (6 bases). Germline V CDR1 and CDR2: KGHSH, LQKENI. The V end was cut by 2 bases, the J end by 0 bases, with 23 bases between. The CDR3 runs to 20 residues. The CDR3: CASSPRLAGATVLAKNIQYF. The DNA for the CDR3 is TGTGCCAGCTCACCAAGGTTGGCAGGGGCCACCGTTTTAGCCAAAAACATTCAGTACTTC.

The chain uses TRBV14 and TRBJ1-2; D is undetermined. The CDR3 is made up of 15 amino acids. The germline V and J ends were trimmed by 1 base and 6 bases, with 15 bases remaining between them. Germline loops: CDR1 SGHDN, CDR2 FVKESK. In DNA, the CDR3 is TGTGCCAGCAGCCAAGGACGAGGGCGTACTCATGGCTACACCTTC. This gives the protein CASSQGRGRTHGYTF.

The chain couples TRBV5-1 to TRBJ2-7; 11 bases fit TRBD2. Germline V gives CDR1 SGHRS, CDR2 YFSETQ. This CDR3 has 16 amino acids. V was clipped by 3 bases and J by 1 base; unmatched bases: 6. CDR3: CASSSGTSGTSYEQYF. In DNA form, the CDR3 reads TGCGCCAGCAGCTCTGGGACTAGCGGAACTTCCTACGAGCAGTACTTC.

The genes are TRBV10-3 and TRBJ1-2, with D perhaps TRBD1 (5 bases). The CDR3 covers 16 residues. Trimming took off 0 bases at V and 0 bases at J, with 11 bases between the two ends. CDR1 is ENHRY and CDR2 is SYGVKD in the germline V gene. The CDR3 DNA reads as TGTGCCATCAGTGAGTCTGGGGCAGGAGCTAACTATGGCTACACCTTC. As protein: CAISESGAGANYGYTF.

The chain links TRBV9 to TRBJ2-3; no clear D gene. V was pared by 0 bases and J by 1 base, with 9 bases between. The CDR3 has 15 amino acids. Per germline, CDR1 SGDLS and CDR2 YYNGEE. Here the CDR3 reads CASSVAGSGTDTQYF. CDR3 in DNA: TGTGCCAGCAGCGTAGCGGGTTCAGGCACAGATACGCAGTATTTT.

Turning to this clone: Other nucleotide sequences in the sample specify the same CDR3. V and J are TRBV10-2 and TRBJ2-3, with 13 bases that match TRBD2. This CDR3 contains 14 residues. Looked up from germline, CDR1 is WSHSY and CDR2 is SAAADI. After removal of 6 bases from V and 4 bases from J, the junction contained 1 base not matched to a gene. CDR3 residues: CASRTSGGADTQYF. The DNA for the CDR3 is TGCGCCAGCAGAACTAGCGGGGGGGCAGATACGCAGTATTTT.

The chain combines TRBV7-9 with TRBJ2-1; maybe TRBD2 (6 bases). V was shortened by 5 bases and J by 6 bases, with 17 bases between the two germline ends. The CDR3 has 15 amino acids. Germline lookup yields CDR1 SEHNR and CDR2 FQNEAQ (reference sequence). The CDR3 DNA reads TGTGCCAGCAGCCACCTCGCATTTAGCGGCAATGAGCAGTTCTTC. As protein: CASSHLAFSGNEQFF.

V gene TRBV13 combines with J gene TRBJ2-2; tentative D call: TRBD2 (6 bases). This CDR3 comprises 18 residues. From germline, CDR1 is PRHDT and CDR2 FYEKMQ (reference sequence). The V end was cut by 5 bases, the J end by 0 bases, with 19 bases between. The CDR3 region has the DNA TGTGCCAGCAGCGACGAACTAGCAGCCCTACCGAACACCGGGGAGCTGTTTTTT. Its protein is CASSDELAALPNTGELFF.

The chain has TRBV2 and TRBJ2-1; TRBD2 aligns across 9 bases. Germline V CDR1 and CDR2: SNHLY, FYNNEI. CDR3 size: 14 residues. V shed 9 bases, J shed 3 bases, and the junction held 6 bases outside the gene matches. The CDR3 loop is CASEVAGDYNEQFF. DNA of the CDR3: TGTGCCAGTGAGGTAGCGGGAGACTACAATGAGCAGTTCTTC.

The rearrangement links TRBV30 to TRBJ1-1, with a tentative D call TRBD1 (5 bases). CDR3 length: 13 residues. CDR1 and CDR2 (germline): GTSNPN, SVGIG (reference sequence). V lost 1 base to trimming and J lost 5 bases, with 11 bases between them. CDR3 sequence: CAWSAGMETEAFF. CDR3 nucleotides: TGTGCCTGGAGTGCAGGGATGGAAACTGAAGCTTTCTTT.

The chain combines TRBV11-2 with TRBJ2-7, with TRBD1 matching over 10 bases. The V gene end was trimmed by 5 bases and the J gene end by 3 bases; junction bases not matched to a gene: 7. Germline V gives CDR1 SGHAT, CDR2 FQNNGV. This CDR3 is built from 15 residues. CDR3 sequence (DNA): TGTGCCAGCAGCCGGGGGACAGGGGTCATCTACGAGCAGTACTTC. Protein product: CASSRGTGVIYEQYF.

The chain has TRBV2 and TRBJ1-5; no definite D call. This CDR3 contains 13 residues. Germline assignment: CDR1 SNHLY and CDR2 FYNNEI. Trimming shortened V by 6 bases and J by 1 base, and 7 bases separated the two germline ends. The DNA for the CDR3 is TGTGCCAGCAGGAAAGAGAGCAATCAGCCCCAGCATTTT. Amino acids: CASRKESNQPQHF.

The CDR3 reads CASSYPTSGGYNEQFF. For the CDR3, the DNA is TGTGCCAGCAGTTATCCGACTAGCGGGGGGTACAATGAGCAGTTCTTC. The chain combines TRBV6-6 with TRBJ2-1, with 13 bases fitting TRBD2. The CDR3 length is 16 residues. Germline lookup yields CDR1 MNHNY and CDR2 SVGAGI (reference sequence). V shed 3 bases and J 4 bases; nucleotides not matched to a gene: 3.

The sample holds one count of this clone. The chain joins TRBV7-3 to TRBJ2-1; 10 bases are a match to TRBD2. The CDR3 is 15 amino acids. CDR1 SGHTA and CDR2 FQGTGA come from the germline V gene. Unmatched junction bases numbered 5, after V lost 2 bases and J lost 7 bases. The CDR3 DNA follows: TGTGCCAGCAGCTTATGGACTAGCGGTGGGAATGAGCAGTTCTTC. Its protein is CASSLWTSGGNEQFF.

CDR3 residues: CASSQGQGVGQPQHF. CDR3 DNA sequence: TGCGCCAGCAGCCAGGGACAGGGAGTGGGTCAGCCCCAGCATTTT. The chain employs TRBV4-1 and TRBJ1-5, with 9 bases that match TRBD1. CDR3 length: 15 amino acids. V shed 3 bases and J 6 bases; nucleotides not matched to a gene: 6. Germline V gives CDR1 MGHRA, CDR2 YSYEKL.

CDR3 sequence reads: CSVSLTGGGDEKLFF. The CDR3 bases are TGCAGCGTATCACTTACAGGGGGAGGGGATGAAAAACTGTTTTTT. The chain uses TRBV29-1 and TRBJ1-4; the match to TRBD1 covers 8 bases. Germline-derived CDR1 and CDR2 are SQVTM and ANQGSEA. The length of the CDR3 is 15 residues. The J segment lost 6 bases and the V segment lost 6 bases, leaving 12 bases of the junction unmatched.

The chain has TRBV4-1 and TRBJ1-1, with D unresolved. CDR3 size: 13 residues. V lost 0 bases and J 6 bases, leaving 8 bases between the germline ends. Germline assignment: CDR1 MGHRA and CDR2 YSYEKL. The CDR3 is CASSQDFRAEAFF. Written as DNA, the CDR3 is TGCGCCAGCAGCCAAGATTTTCGTGCTGAAGCTTTCTTT.

CDR3 nucleotides: TGTGCCAGCAGCAAGGACAGGGGAGGATACAATGAGCAGTTCTTC. Translation: CASSKDRGGYNEQFF. The chain has TRBV5-4 and TRBJ2-1; 9 nucleotides line up with TRBD1. The CDR3 sequence is 15 residues long. The V gene end was trimmed by 4 bases and the J gene end by 4 bases; junction bases not matched to a gene: 6. Germline lookup yields CDR1 SGHNT and CDR2 YYREEE (reference sequence). The entire variable domain, with the rest obtained from reference TRBV5-4 and TRBJ2-1, is as follows: ETGVTQSPTHLIKTRGQQVTLRCSSQSGHNTVSWYQQALGQGPQFIFQYYREEENGRGNFPPRFSGLQFPNYSSELNVNALELDDSALYLCASSKDRGGYNEQFFGPGTRLTVL.

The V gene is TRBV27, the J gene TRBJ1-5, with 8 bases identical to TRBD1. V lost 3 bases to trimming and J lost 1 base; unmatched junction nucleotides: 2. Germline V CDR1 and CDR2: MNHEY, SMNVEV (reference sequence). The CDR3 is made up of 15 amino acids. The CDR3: CASSFQGASNQPQHF. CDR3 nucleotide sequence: TGTGCCAGCAGTTTTCAGGGGGCCAGCAATCAGCCCCAGCATTTT.

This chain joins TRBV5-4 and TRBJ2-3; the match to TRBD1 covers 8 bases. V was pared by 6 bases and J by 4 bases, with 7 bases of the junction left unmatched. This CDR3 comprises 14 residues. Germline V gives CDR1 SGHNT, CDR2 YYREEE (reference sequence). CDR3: CASKLDRVSDTQYF. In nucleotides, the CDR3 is TGTGCCAGCAAACTGGACAGGGTGTCAGATACGCAGTATTTT.

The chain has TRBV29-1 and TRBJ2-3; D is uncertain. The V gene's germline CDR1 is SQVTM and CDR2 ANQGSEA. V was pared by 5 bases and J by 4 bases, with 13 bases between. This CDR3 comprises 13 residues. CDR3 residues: CSVLPQPADTQYF. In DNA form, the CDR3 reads TGCAGCGTTCTCCCGCAACCGGCAGATACGCAGTATTTT.

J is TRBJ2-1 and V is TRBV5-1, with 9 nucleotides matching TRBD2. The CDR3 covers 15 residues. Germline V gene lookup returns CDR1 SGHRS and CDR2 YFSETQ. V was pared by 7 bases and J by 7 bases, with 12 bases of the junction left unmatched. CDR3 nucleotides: TGCGCCAGCTTTGAGGTAGCGGGAGTTTGGAATGAGCAGTTCTTC. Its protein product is CASFEVAGVWNEQFF. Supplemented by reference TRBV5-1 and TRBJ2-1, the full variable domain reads KAGVTQTPRYLIKTRGQQVTLSCSPISGHRSVSWYQQTPGQGLQFLFEYFSETQRNKGNFPGRFSGRQFSNSRSEMNVSTLELGDSALYLCASFEVAGVWNEQFFGPGTRLTVL.

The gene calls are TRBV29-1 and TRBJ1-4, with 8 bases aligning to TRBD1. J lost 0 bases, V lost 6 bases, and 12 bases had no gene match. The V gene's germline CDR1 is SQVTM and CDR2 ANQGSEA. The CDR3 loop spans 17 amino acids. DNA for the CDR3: TGCAGCGTCGGGGGACAGGACACCTCTGCAACTAATGAAAAACTGTTTTTT. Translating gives CSVGGQDTSATNEKLFF.

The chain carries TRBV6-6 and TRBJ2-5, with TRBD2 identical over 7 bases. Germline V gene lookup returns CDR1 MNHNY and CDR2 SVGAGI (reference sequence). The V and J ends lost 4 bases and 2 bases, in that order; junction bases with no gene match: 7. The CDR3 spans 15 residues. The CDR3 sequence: CASSSRLAVQETQYF. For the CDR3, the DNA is TGTGCCAGCAGTTCCAGACTAGCAGTACAAGAGACCCAGTACTTC.

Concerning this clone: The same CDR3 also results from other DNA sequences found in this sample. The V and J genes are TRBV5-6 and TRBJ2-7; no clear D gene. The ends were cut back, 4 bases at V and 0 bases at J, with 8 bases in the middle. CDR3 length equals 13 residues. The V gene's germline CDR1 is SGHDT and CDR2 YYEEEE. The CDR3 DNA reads TGTGCCAGCAGCCCCACCGGCTCCTACGAGCAGTACTTC. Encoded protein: CASSPTGSYEQYF.

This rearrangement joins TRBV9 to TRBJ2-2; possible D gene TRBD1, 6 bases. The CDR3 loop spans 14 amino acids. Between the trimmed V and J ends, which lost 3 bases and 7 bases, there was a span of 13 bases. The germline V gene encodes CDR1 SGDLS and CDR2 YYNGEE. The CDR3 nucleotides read TGTGCCAGCAGCGCTAGGGGGTCTGACGGGGAGCTGTTTTTT. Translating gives CASSARGSDGELFF.